This T cell receptor (beta chain) was identified during a study of response to subunit inactivated influenza vaccine. Study findings and constraints: The authors suggested that few new T cells are recruited per seasonal influenza vaccination.

The CDR3 sequence is 14 residues long. The V gene lost 6 bases and the J gene lost 6 bases, with 18 bases spanning the gap. CDR1 is DFQATT and CDR2 is SNEGSKA in the germline V gene (reference sequence). This clonotype was seen only a few times. Its specificity is unknown. TCRdb ran MiXCR on the RT-PCR reads and lists one entry per CDR3 protein. The table records around 540,000 distinct CDR3 sequences, approximately 12% of them present only once. The rearrangement uses TRBV20-1 and TRBJ2-1; D gene uncertain. The TCR comes from a man aged 50 to 59 who received an inactivated influenza vaccine. Sequencing used PBMCs from blood, obtained on the day of vaccination. The CDR3 nucleotides are TGCAGTGCGGCCGGGTCCTGGATTTTCAATGAGCAGTTCTTC. Its protein is CSAAGSWIFNEQFF.